The next 27 T cell receptor beta chains were all read from a single sample in a study of T cells after yellow fever vaccination. TCRdb ran MiXCR on the 5' RACE reads and lists one entry per CDR3 protein. The sample shows more than 80,000 distinct CDR3 sequences, about 6% of them seen only once. Specimen: CD8+ T cells sorted from PBMCs, collected 10 days after the yellow fever booster vaccination. Receptors originate from a young man who received the YFV17D yellow fever vaccine.

There are a few counts of this clonotype. This chain uses TRBV11-2 with TRBJ2-1; 8 bases line up with TRBD1. Germline V gene data show CDR1 as SGHAT and CDR2 as FQNNGV. The CDR3 runs to 16 residues. V lost 2 bases, J lost 9 bases, and 12 bases stayed unmatched. The CDR3: CASSLQGTGFCSEQFF. The DNA of the CDR3 is TGTGCCAGCAGCTTACAAGGGACAGGTTTTTGCAGTGAGCAGTTCTTC.

This clonotype showed up just a few times. This chain links TRBV4-3 with TRBJ2-7; tentative D call: TRBD1 (6 bases). This CDR3 is 18 amino acids long. Between the trimmed V and J ends, which lost 0 bases and 2 bases, there was a span of 20 bases. The germline V gene has CDR1 LGHNA and CDR2 YSLEER. CDR3 sequence reads: CASSQDRYGTSEAYEQYF. CDR3 DNA sequence: TGCGCCAGCAGCCAAGATCGGTACGGGACATCGGAGGCCTACGAGCAGTACTTC.

The V gene is TRBV12-3 or TRBV12-4, the J gene TRBJ1-1; a weak D match, TRBD1 (5 bases). The CDR3 has 16 residues. Deletions cut 5 bases from V and 1 base from J, with 17 bases between. The CDR3 DNA reads as TGTGCCAGCAGTCCCTCGGGGCAGCAAAGGAACACTGAAGCTTTCTTT. The encoded protein is CASSPSGQQRNTEAFF.

This rearrangement joins TRBV6-2 or TRBV6-3 to TRBJ1-5; D gene ambiguous. CDR3 length: 14 residues. Germline V lookup: CDR1 MNHEY, CDR2 SVGEGT. The V gene lost 0 bases and the J gene lost 7 bases, with 10 bases spanning the gap. The CDR3 region is CASSYSNRWQPQHF. Written as DNA, the CDR3 is TGTGCCAGCAGTTACTCGAACCGGTGGCAGCCCCAGCATTTT.

By share, this clonotype counts as medium-sized (0.01 to 0.1%). The rearrangement uses TRBV7-9 and TRBJ1-2; no clear D. V was shortened by 0 bases and J by 6 bases, with 8 bases between the two germline ends. CDR1 is SEHNR and CDR2 is FQNEAQ in the germline V gene (reference sequence). CDR3 length: 13 residues. CDR3 sequence (DNA): TGTGCCAGCAGCTTAGCGAACGGGAATGGCTACACCTTC. Translating it yields CASSLANGNGYTF.

The chain combines TRBV28 with TRBJ2-5; 8 nucleotides agree with TRBD1. With 5 bases clipped from V and 2 bases from J, the junction kept 13 bases outside the gene matches. The CDR3 runs to 17 residues. Germline V CDR1 and CDR2: MDHEN, SYDVKM. CDR3 region: CASSLGQGGWQQETQYF. DNA for the CDR3: TGTGCCAGCAGTCTTGGACAGGGTGGATGGCAGCAAGAGACCCAGTACTTC.

Ten or more counts support this clonotype. The chain couples TRBV7-8 to TRBJ2-1, with 8 nucleotides matching TRBD2. The germline V gene has CDR1 SGHVS and CDR2 FQNEAQ. The CDR3 sequence is 15 residues long. The ends lost 6 bases at V and 3 bases at J; junction bases unmatched: 7. The CDR3 region is CASRGLGGGYNEQFF. CDR3 nucleotides: TGTGCCAGCAGGGGACTCGGGGGGGGCTACAATGAGCAGTTCTTC.

This clonotype was counted a few times. The chain combines TRBV7-3 with TRBJ2-1; the match to TRBD2 covers 11 bases. V shed 5 bases and J 4 bases; nucleotides not matched to a gene: 4. CDR1 and CDR2 (germline): SGHTA, FQGTGA. The CDR3 is 15 amino acids. CDR3 protein: CASSTRLAGYNEQFF. The CDR3 DNA reads as TGTGCCAGCAGCACGCGACTAGCGGGATACAATGAGCAGTTCTTC.

The V and J genes are TRBV5-1 and TRBJ2-3; D is perhaps TRBD1 (6 bases). The CDR3 is made up of 14 amino acids. The V end was cut by 0 bases, the J end by 11 bases, with 16 bases between. The germline V gene has CDR1 SGHRS and CDR2 YFSETQ. CDR3 sequence (DNA): TGCGCCAGCAGCTTGGCCCTGGGGGCAGAGGAGCAGTATTTT. Protein product: CASSLALGAEEQYF.

The chain uses TRBV7-8 and TRBJ1-2, with D possibly matching TRBD1 (6 bases). CDR1 and CDR2 (germline): SGHVS, FQNEAQ. V shed 5 bases and J shed 7 bases, with 20 bases lying between them. The CDR3 has 15 amino acids. The CDR3 region has the DNA TGTGCCAGCAGCCCGATCTTGGGGGGGCCAACTGGCTACACCTTC. Translation: CASSPILGGPTGYTF.

The chain employs TRBV20-1 and TRBJ1-5; D gene unclear. CDR3 length equals 13 residues. Germline CDR1 DFQATT, CDR2 SNEGSKA (reference sequence). The V end was cut by 6 bases, the J end by 4 bases, with 13 bases between. In DNA form, the CDR3 reads TGCAGTGCCCGGACCGCCCTAAATCAGCCCCAGCATTTT. Translated, it gives CSARTALNQPQHF.

This clonotype was counted ten times or more. J is TRBJ2-3 and V is TRBV4-2; 8 positions agree with TRBD2. The germline V gene has CDR1 LGHNA and CDR2 YNFKEQ. The CDR3 spans 16 residues. The V gene end was trimmed by 0 bases and the J gene end by 4 bases; junction bases not matched to a gene: 6. The CDR3 DNA is TGTGCCAGCAGCCAAGATCAGGGACTAGGCGCAGATACGCAGTATTTT. Encoded protein: CASSQDQGLGADTQYF.

In its sample, this clonotype was seen a few times. The chain combines TRBV6-5 with TRBJ1-1, with D possibly TRBD1 on 6 matching bases. V lost 8 bases and J 7 bases, leaving 14 bases between the germline ends. The germline CDR1 and CDR2 sequences are MNHEY and SVGAGI. This CDR3 spans 12 amino acids. CDR3 protein: CASLRGRGEAFF. DNA for the CDR3: TGTGCCAGCCTCAGGGGTCGAGGTGAAGCTTTCTTT.

This clonotype has ten or more counts. This rearrangement joins TRBV15 to TRBJ2-2, with D unresolved. V lost 0 bases, J lost 6 bases, and 11 bases lay in between. Germline V CDR1 and CDR2: LNHNV, YYDKDF (reference sequence). The CDR3 is made up of 15 amino acids. CDR3 protein: CATSRELSGAGELFF. The CDR3 DNA is TGTGCCACCAGCAGAGAATTAAGTGGTGCCGGGGAGCTGTTTTTT.

This chain connects TRBV3-1 to TRBJ2-6; D unclear. V was pared by 0 bases and J by 0 bases, with 6 bases between. Germline V lookup: CDR1 LGHDT, CDR2 YNNKEL (reference sequence). CDR3 size: 16 residues. The CDR3 loop reads CASSQDAHSGANVLTF. CDR3 coding DNA: TGTGCCAGCAGCCAAGACGCCCACTCTGGGGCCAACGTCCTGACTTTC. The variable domain in full, with the rest retrieved from reference TRBV3-1 and TRBJ2-6, is DTAVSQTPKYLVTQMGNDKSIKCEQNLGHDTMYWYKQDSKKFLKIMFSYNNKELIINETVPNRFSPKSPDKAHLNLHINSLELGDSAVYFCASSQDAHSGANVLTFGAGSRLTVL.

The rearrangement joins TRBV23-1 to TRBJ1-2, with D unresolved. TRBV23-1 qualifies as an ORF whose function is uncertain. V was pared by 6 bases and J by 4 bases, with 12 bases between. The CDR3 sequence is 13 residues long. CDR3 nucleotide sequence: TGCGCCAGCAGGGACGTCGAGAGCTATGGCTACACCTTC. Its protein product is CASRDVESYGYTF.

The genes are TRBV27 and TRBJ2-1, with D tentatively TRBD1 (6 bases). Trimming took off 6 bases at V and 9 bases at J, with 9 bases between the two ends. Per germline, CDR1 MNHEY and CDR2 SMNVEV (reference sequence). There are 11 residues in the CDR3. CDR3 DNA sequence: TGTGCCAGCAGACAGGGTAGTGAGCAGTTCTTC. Translated, it gives CASRQGSEQFF.

This clonotype was counted between two and nine times. V gene TRBV9 combines with J gene TRBJ2-7; 8 bases fit TRBD1. Per germline, CDR1 SGDLS and CDR2 YYNGEE. The CDR3 extends over 15 amino acids. V was pared by 4 bases and J by 1 base, with 7 bases of the junction left unmatched. CDR3 sequence (DNA): TGTGCCAGCAGCCCCCGGACAGGGAAGTCCTACGAGCAGTACTTC. It translates to CASSPRTGKSYEQYF.

V usage is TRBV11-1 and J usage is TRBJ1-4; unclear D gene. The CDR3 extends over 14 amino acids. Germline V gene sequence: CDR1 SGHAT, CDR2 FQDESV (reference sequence). V was pared by 4 bases and J by 12 bases, with 18 bases between. The CDR3 nucleotides are TGTGCCAGCAGCTCGACGGTGCCTAATGAGGAACTGTTTTTT. It specifies CASSSTVPNEELFF.

This clonotype has just a few counts. The CDR3 DNA sequence: TGTGCCAGCACCCCCGCGGGGCAGACGAGCTCCTACGAGCAGTACTTC. Its protein is CASTPAGQTSSYEQYF. The chain joins TRBV12-3 or TRBV12-4 to TRBJ2-7, with a weak D call TRBD2 (6 bases). Trimming removed 7 bases from V and 0 bases from J, with 19 bases in between. This CDR3 is built from 16 residues.

This clonotype showed up many times. The gene calls are TRBV7-9 and TRBJ2-5, with a possible D match to TRBD2 (7 bases). The CDR3 sequence is 13 residues long. With 7 bases removed from V and 3 bases from J, the gap between germline ends came to 12 bases. Germline values: CDR1 SEHNR, CDR2 FQNEAQ (reference sequence). CDR3 protein: CASTQGGEETQYF. CDR3 coding DNA: TGTGCCAGCACTCAAGGGGGGGAAGAGACCCAGTACTTC.

At least ten counts were recorded for this clonotype. The chain has TRBV19 and TRBJ2-7; D is unclear. V shed 4 bases and J shed 3 bases, with 16 bases lying between them. The CDR3 is made up of 15 amino acids. Germline CDR1 LNHDA, CDR2 SQIVND (reference sequence). CDR3: CASSTGTGPFYEQYF. The CDR3 DNA follows: TGTGCCAGTAGTACCGGAACCGGGCCATTCTACGAGCAGTACTTC.

This clonotype came up a few times. This chain connects TRBV20-1 to TRBJ1-2; D remains unclear. Germline V gene lookup returns CDR1 DFQATT and CDR2 SNEGSKA (reference sequence). The CDR3 runs to 14 residues. V gave up 0 bases and J gave up 7 bases, with 15 bases separating them. As DNA, the CDR3 is TGCAGTGCTAGAGATCTTAGGCCGGATAGTGGCTACACCTTC. This gives the protein CSARDLRPDSGYTF.

The V and J genes are TRBV5-1 and TRBJ2-6; D remains ambiguous. Trimming left V 1 base short and J 0 bases short, with 5 bases between. The CDR3 covers 15 residues. Germline V lookup: CDR1 SGHRS, CDR2 YFSETQ. CDR3 DNA: TGCGCCAGCAGCTTGACTATCTCTGGGGCCAACGTCCTGACTTTC. Its protein product is CASSLTISGANVLTF.

This sequence joins TRBV7-9 and TRBJ2-5; the match to TRBD2 covers 14 bases. Germline values: CDR1 SEHNR, CDR2 FQNEAQ (reference sequence). There are 20 residues in the CDR3. V shed 5 bases, J shed 5 bases, and the junction held 19 bases outside the gene matches. CDR3 bases: TGTGCCAGCAGCCCCCGGGCCACTACGACTAGCGGGGGGGCCGTGGAGACCCAGTACTTC. It codes for CASSPRATTTSGGAVETQYF. Based on the CDR3 plus reference TRBV7-9 and TRBJ2-5, the full variable domain is DTGVSQNPRHKITKRGQNVTFRCDPISEHNRLYWYRQTLGQGPEFLTYFQNEAQLEKSRLLSDRFSAERPKGSFSTLEIQRTEQGDSAMYLCASSPRATTTSGGAVETQYFGPGTRLLVL.

This clonotype was recorded a few times. The chain couples TRBV12-3 or TRBV12-4 to TRBJ2-1, with D perhaps TRBD1 (6 bases). Trimming shortened V by 5 bases and J by 5 bases, and 10 bases separated the two germline ends. The CDR3 extends over 13 amino acids. The CDR3 spells CASSMDSNNEQFF. The CDR3 DNA reads TGTGCCAGCAGTATGGACAGCAACAATGAGCAGTTCTTC.

The sample holds many counts of this clonotype. This chain joins TRBV20-1 and TRBJ1-5; 10 nucleotides line up with TRBD1. J gave up 5 bases and V 6 bases, and 10 bases lay outside the gene matches. From germline, CDR1 is DFQATT and CDR2 SNEGSKA (reference sequence). The CDR3 length is 15 residues. The CDR3 DNA reads as TGCAGTGCCCCACTCCGGGACAGGGGCTATCAGCCCCAGCATTTT. Its protein product is CSAPLRDRGYQPQHF.